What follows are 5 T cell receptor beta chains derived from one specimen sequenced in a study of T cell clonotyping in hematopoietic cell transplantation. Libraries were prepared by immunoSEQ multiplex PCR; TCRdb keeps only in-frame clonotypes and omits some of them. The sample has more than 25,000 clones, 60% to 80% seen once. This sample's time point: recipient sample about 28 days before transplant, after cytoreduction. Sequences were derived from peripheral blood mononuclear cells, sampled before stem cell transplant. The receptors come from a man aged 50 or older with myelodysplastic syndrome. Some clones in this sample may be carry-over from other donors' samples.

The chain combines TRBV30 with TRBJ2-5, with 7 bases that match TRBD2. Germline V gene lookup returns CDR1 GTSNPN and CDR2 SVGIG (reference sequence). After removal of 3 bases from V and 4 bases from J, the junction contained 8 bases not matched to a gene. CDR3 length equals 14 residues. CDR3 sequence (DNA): TGTGCCTGGAGCCCTCGGGGGGTGGGAGAGACCCAGTACTTC. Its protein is CAWSPRGVGETQYF.

DNA of the CDR3: TGTGCCTGGAGTGTGGGCGGGAGTTTCTACGAGCAGTACTTC. This sequence encodes CAWSVGGSFYEQYF. The chain carries TRBV30 and TRBJ2-7; TRBD2 agrees at 7 bases. In germline, CDR1 is GTSNPN, CDR2 SVGIG (reference sequence). The CDR3 has 14 amino acids. Germline trimming cut 0 bases from V and 3 bases from J; bases unmatched to any gene: 5.

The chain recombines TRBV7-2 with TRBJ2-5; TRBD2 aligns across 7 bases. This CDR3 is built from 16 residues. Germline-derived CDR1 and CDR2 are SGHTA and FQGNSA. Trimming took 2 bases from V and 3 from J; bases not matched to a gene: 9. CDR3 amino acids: CASSLSELASKETQYF. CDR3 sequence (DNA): TGTGCCAGCAGCTTAAGTGAACTAGCGAGCAAAGAGACCCAGTACTTC.

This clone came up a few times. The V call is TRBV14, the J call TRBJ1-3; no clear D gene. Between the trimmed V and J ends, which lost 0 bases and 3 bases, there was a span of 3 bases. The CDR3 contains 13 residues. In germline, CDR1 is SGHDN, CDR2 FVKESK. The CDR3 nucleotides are TGTGCCAGCAGCCAAGACTTTGGAAACACCATATATTTT. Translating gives CASSQDFGNTIYF.

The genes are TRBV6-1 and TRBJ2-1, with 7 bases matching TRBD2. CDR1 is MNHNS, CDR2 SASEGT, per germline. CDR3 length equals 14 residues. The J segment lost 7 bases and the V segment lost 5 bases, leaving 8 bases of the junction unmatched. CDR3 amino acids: CASSPGRELNEQFF. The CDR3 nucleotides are TGTGCCAGCAGTCCCGGGCGGGAGTTAAATGAGCAGTTCTTC.